These 8 T cell receptor beta chains came from one sample sequenced in a study of T cell changes during pregnancy in multiple sclerosis. Assay used: immunoSEQ multiplex PCR; TCRdb lists only in-frame clones, some missing. The sample shows about 32,000 clones, roughly nine tenths of them seen only once. Sequencing used CD4+ T cells from peripheral blood mononuclear cells, obtained after pregnancy. These receptors were collected from a female donor in good health, enrolled as a control in a pregnancy study.

The chain has TRBV10-3 and TRBJ2-3; D not resolved. Looked up from germline, CDR1 is ENHRY and CDR2 is SYGVKD. The V and J ends lost 4 bases and 4 bases respectively, with 12 bases between them. There are 14 residues in the CDR3. CDR3 amino acids: CAISGGLGSDTQYF. DNA for the CDR3: TGTGCCATCAGTGGCGGCCTAGGCTCAGATACGCAGTATTTT.

CDR3 in amino acids: CASSLEAPQDEQYF. The CDR3 DNA sequence: TGCGCCAGCAGCTTGGAGGCCCCCCAGGACGAGCAGTACTTC. The chain is built from TRBV5-1 and TRBJ2-7; the D is unclear. Deletions cut 0 bases from V and 5 bases from J, with 12 bases between. This CDR3 is 14 amino acids long. Germline V CDR1 and CDR2: SGHRS, YFSETQ.

Only one count was recorded for this clone. CDR3 region: CASSYRTKETQYF. As DNA, the CDR3 is TGTGCCAGCAGTTACCGGACTAAGGAGACCCAGTACTTC. The rearrangement uses TRBV6-5 and TRBJ2-5; a possible D gene is TRBD2 (6 bases). Germline CDR1 is MNHEY and CDR2 is SVGAGI. The germline V and J ends were trimmed by 2 bases and 5 bases, with 9 bases remaining between them. This CDR3 comprises 13 residues.

The genes are TRBV6-6 and TRBJ1-2; 10 nucleotides line up with TRBD1. Germline V CDR1 and CDR2: MNHNY, SVGAGI (reference sequence). V was clipped by 4 bases and J by 8 bases; unmatched bases: 1. The CDR3 covers 12 residues. In DNA, the CDR3 is TGTGCCAGCAGTTCGACAGGGGGCGGCTACACCTTC. Translating it yields CASSSTGGGYTF.

This clone was found once. J is TRBJ2-1 and V is TRBV6-5; D remains unclear. The CDR3 length is 11 residues. V shed 4 bases and J shed 9 bases, with 7 bases lying between them. Germline CDR1 MNHEY, CDR2 SVGAGI. The CDR3 DNA is TGTGCCAGCAGTTCCCTTTCTGAGCAGTTCTTC. Its translation is CASSSLSEQFF.

The gene calls are TRBV7-9 and TRBJ2-1, with TRBD2 matching over 11 bases. CDR3 length: 16 amino acids. J gave up 4 bases and V 4 bases, and 6 bases lay outside the gene matches. CDR1 and CDR2 from the germline V gene are SEHNR and FQNEAQ (reference sequence). The CDR3, as DNA: TGTGCCAGCAGCTACCCGGGACTAGCGGCATACAATGAGCAGTTCTTC. As protein: CASSYPGLAAYNEQFF.

The gene calls are TRBV7-9 and TRBJ2-7; the match to TRBD1 covers 8 bases. The V gene end was trimmed by 5 bases and the J gene end by 2 bases; junction bases not matched to a gene: 5. CDR3 length: 14 amino acids. Germline V gives CDR1 SEHNR, CDR2 FQNEAQ (reference sequence). The CDR3 sequence: CASSNGQGPYEQYF. CDR3 in DNA: TGTGCCAGCAGCAATGGACAGGGACCCTACGAGCAGTACTTC. The full variable domain, in which reference TRBV7-9 and TRBJ2-7 provide the parts outside the CDR3, is DTGVSQNPRHKITKRGQNVTFRCDPISEHNRLYWYRQTLGQGPEFLTYFQNEAQLEKSRLLSDRFSAERPKGSFSTLEIQRTEQGDSAMYLCASSNGQGPYEQYFGPGTRLTVT.

The rearrangement joins TRBV6-5 to TRBJ2-7, with unresolved D. CDR1 is MNHEY and CDR2 is SVGAGI in the germline V gene. The V gene lost 0 bases and the J gene lost 3 bases, with 12 bases spanning the gap. The CDR3 runs 15 residues. The CDR3 region is CASSYSRLPGYEQYF. For the CDR3, the DNA is TGTGCCAGCAGTTACTCGAGGCTTCCCGGCTACGAGCAGTACTTC.